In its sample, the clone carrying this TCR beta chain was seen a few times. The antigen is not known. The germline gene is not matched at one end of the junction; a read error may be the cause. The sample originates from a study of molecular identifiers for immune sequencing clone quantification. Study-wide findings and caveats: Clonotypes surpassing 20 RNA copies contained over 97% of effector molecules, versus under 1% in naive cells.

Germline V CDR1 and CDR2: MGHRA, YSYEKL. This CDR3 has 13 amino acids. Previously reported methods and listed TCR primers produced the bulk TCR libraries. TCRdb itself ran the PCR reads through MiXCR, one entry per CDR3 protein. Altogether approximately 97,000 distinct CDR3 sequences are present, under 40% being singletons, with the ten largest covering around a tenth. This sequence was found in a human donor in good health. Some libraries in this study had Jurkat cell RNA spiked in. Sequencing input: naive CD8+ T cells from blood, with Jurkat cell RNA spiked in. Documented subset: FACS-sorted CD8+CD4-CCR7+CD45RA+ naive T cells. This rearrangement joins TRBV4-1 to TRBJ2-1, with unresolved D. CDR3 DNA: TGCGCCAGCAGTCAAGACGGTGACAATGAGCAGTTCTTC. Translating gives CASSQDGDNEQFF.